This TCR beta chain was sequenced for a study of cytomegalovirus exposure and HLA in healthy donors. As to this clone: Its antigen is not identified.

PCR primers comprised 60 Vbeta and 13 Jbeta primers. In the authors' workflow: The count from a later analysis was 65 million to 90 million unique TCR beta chains, approximately 9.9 million of them shared. The method was immunoSEQ multiplex PCR; TCRdb's version includes in-frame clones alone and lacks a portion of them. Clone size and V and J calls were adopted from that table, with D and trimming inferred from the DNA. The sample carries roughly 150,000 clones, about 80% recorded once. Study-wide results and limits: Earlier analysis looked at TCR beta V segments, and most were productive about 87% or about 30% of the time. Association of a missense DCLRE1C variant with TCR beta V- and J-gene trimming was reported in a later analysis.

The sample consisted of PBMCs. The sequence derives from a man under 40 in good health and CMV-seropositive.

For the CDR3, the DNA is TGTGCCAGCAGTGACTCGAGACTAGCGGATCACTACGAGCAGTACTTC. Protein product: CASSDSRLADHYEQYF. This chain connects TRBV6-4 to TRBJ2-7, with 9 positions matching TRBD2. The CDR3 loop spans 16 amino acids. The V gene's germline CDR1 is MRHNA and CDR2 SNTAGT. V dropped 0 bases and J dropped 3; count of bases not matched to a gene: 6.